This is a list of T cell receptor beta chains from one sample in a study of T cells after yellow fever vaccination. One entry per CDR3 protein, called by TCRdb with MiXCR from the 5' RACE reads. The top ten hold approximately 0.85% of the sample, which has around 250,000 distinct CDR3 sequences, around 7% seen once. The sequencing here drew on CD4+ T cells sorted from PBMCs, taken 15 days after the yellow fever booster vaccination. The receptor source for this set is a man aged 25 to 40 who received the YFV17D yellow fever vaccine. CDR3s leave out the opening cysteine and the closing phenylalanine or tryptophan. The D gene is left open where the match is weak.

J gene: TRBJ2-7
D gene: -
CDR3 length: 12
V gene: TRBV29-1
CDR3 protein: SGAVQGSSYEQY

J gene: TRBJ2-3
D gene: TRBD2
CDR3 length: 16
V gene: TRBV5-1
CDR3 protein: ASSRPGSSGSPRDTQY

J gene: TRBJ2-2
D gene: -
CDR3 length: 13
V gene: TRBV20-1
CDR3 protein: SARAPGRNTGELF

J gene: TRBJ2-1
D gene: TRBD1
CDR3 length: 12
V gene: TRBV5-1
CDR3 protein: ASSAGTAYNEQF

J gene: TRBJ1-1
D gene: -
CDR3 length: 11
V gene: TRBV20-1
CDR3 protein: SASDQGNTEAF

J gene: TRBJ2-1
D gene: -
CDR3 length: 13
V gene: TRBV6-2/TRBV6-3
CDR3 protein: ASSQGRGAVHEQF

J gene: TRBJ1-4
D gene: -
CDR3 length: 10
V gene: TRBV20-1
CDR3 protein: SARGEAEKLF

J gene: TRBJ2-1
D gene: TRBD2
CDR3 length: 15
V gene: TRBV27
CDR3 protein: ASSSNIGLARVNEQF

J gene: TRBJ2-4
D gene: -
CDR3 length: 11
V gene: TRBV2
CDR3 protein: ASSGSSEGIQY

J gene: TRBJ2-5
D gene: TRBD1
CDR3 length: 12
V gene: TRBV7-6
CDR3 protein: ASSRPRGRETQY

J gene: TRBJ2-7
D gene: -
CDR3 length: 13
V gene: TRBV7-2
CDR3 protein: ASSLESVPPYEQY

J gene: TRBJ2-7
D gene: TRBD2
CDR3 length: 11
V gene: TRBV29-1
CDR3 protein: SVEWGEGLKQY